This passage covers 9 T cell receptor beta chains from one sample sequenced in a study of Ad26.COV2.S vaccination and SARS-CoV-2 variants. The treatment: some 20 received Ad26.COV2.S at low or high dose, single or two shots; several received placebo; per-sample allocation not given. Following the first vaccine or placebo injection, samples were taken on day 63. The repertoire was sequenced with immunoSEQ multiplex PCR; TCRdb's copy has only in-frame clones and lacks some. Of approximately 410,000 clones in the sample, around nine tenths are singletons; the top ten hold 3.5% to 4%. The sequenced sample was peripheral blood, obtained in a trial of Ad26.COV2.S vaccine versus placebo. These receptor sequences come from a person aged 18-60 years who received the Ad26.COV2.S COVID-19 vaccine or a placebo.

The rearrangement uses TRBV28 and TRBJ2-3, with TRBD2 matching 10 bases. Germline V gene data show CDR1 as MDHEN and CDR2 as SYDVKM. The CDR3 is 15 amino acids. V lost 6 bases to trimming and J lost 6 bases; unmatched junction nucleotides: 9. In nucleotides, the CDR3 is TGTGCCAGCAGCCCCGCACTAGCGGGGACGGATACGCAGTATTTT. It encodes CASSPALAGTDTQYF.

V usage is TRBV2 and J usage is TRBJ2-1, with 8 bases that match TRBD1. This CDR3 has 15 amino acids. The germline V gene has CDR1 SNHLY and CDR2 FYNNEI. Trimming took 6 bases from V and 6 from J; bases not matched to a gene: 10. The CDR3 region has the DNA TGTGCCAGCAGGGAGGGCAGGGGGCTTCGCAATGAGCAGTTCTTC. This translates into CASREGRGLRNEQFF.

The J gene is TRBJ1-6, the V gene TRBV9; maybe TRBD1 (5 bases). V shed 2 bases and J shed 7 bases, with 10 bases lying between them. CDR1 and CDR2 (germline): SGDLS, YYNGEE. The CDR3 spans 14 residues. In DNA, the CDR3 is TGTGCCAGCAGCGTGGGGGTTCCCAATTCACCCCTCCACTTT. Translating it yields CASSVGVPNSPLHF.

This clone was found once. This CDR3 is CASSQDGFGRRETQYF. In nucleotides, the CDR3 is TGCGCCAGCAGCCAAGATGGGTTCGGCAGGCGAGAGACCCAGTACTTC. The chain employs TRBV4-1 and TRBJ2-5; D is undetermined. The CDR3 length is 16 residues. Trimming shortened V by 0 bases and J by 4 bases, and 15 bases separated the two germline ends. Germline CDR1 reads MGHRA; CDR2 reads YSYEKL.

This chain connects TRBV30 to TRBJ1-2; maybe TRBD1 (6 bases). V lost 3 bases and J lost 8, with 13 bases in between. The germline gives CDR1 GTSNPN, CDR2 SVGIG (reference sequence). The CDR3 spans 12 residues. CDR3 loop: CAWSPHREGYTF. In DNA, the CDR3 is TGTGCCTGGAGCCCACACAGGGAAGGCTACACCTTC.

The chain combines TRBV28 with TRBJ2-7; 9 positions agree with TRBD1. The J segment lost 7 bases and the V segment lost 4 bases, leaving 20 bases of the junction unmatched. The germline CDR1 and CDR2 sequences are MDHEN and SYDVKM. This CDR3 comprises 18 residues. The CDR3 DNA follows: TGTGCCAGCAGTTCCCCCGGTCTTCTACAGGGGGCTGTTGAAGAGCAGTACTTC. Translation: CASSSPGLLQGAVEEQYF.

The chain links TRBV7-2 to TRBJ2-3, with a tentative D call TRBD1 (7 bases). V dropped 3 bases and J dropped 3 bases, with 16 bases sitting between them. From germline, CDR1 is SGHTA and CDR2 FQGNSA. This CDR3 has 16 residues. CDR3 region: CASSFSLPGGTDTQYF. In nucleotides, the CDR3 is TGTGCCAGCAGCTTTTCGCTTCCAGGGGGGACAGATACGCAGTATTTT.

The table lists this clone with a count of one. The chain combines TRBV11-2 with TRBJ2-1; TRBD1 is a possible D gene (5 bases). V was pared by 7 bases and J by 5 bases, with 6 bases between. The germline gives CDR1 SGHAT, CDR2 FQNNGV. There are 11 residues in the CDR3. For the CDR3, the DNA is TGTGCCAGCACAGGGCACAATGAGCAGTTCTTC. Translation: CASTGHNEQFF. The variable domain in full, with the rest retrieved from reference TRBV11-2 and TRBJ2-1, is EAGVAQSPRYKIIEKRQSVAFWCNPISGHATLYWYQQILGQGPKLLIQFQNNGVVDDSQLPKDRFSAERLKGVDSTLKIQPAKLEDSAVYLCASTGHNEQFFGPGTRLTVL.

This clone is a singleton in its sample. The chain carries TRBV27 and TRBJ1-4, with TRBD1 identical over 7 bases. CDR1 and CDR2 (germline): MNHEY, SMNVEV (reference sequence). The length of the CDR3 is 14 residues. With 5 bases clipped from V and 8 bases from J, the junction kept 8 bases outside the gene matches. The CDR3 protein is CASSPRQGWEKLFF. The CDR3 coding sequence is TGTGCCAGCAGTCCCCGACAGGGTTGGGAAAAACTGTTTTTT.